This entry lists 30 T cell receptor beta chains sequenced from one sample in a study of T cells in localized non-small cell lung cancer. Sequencing was performed with immunoSEQ multiplex PCR; in TCRdb, only in-frame clones are kept and a portion is missing. The sample consists of roughly 3,000 clones, roughly 29% of them appearing once. The input for sequencing was lung tumor tissue, taken before any cancer treatment. Source of these receptors: a female donor at least 60 years old with stage I lung adenocarcinoma.

V and J are TRBV4-1 and TRBJ2-3, with 8 bases fitting TRBD1. The V and J ends lost 1 base and 2 bases, in that order; junction bases with no gene match: 8. Germline assignment: CDR1 MGHRA and CDR2 YSYEKL. The CDR3 length is 17 residues. As DNA, the CDR3 is TGCGCCAGCAGCCAAGCCCGGGACAGGCCCCCCACAGATACGCAGTATTTT. Translating it yields CASSQARDRPPTDTQYF.

A few counts support this clone. The V and J genes are TRBV6-8 and TRBJ1-1, with TRBD1 identical over 8 bases. This CDR3 comprises 12 residues. V was pared by 7 bases and J by 12 bases, with 10 bases of the junction left unmatched. Per germline, CDR1 MNHGY and CDR2 SAAAGT. The CDR3 is CASISGQGGSFF. In nucleotides, the CDR3 is TGTGCCAGCATCTCCGGACAGGGAGGGTCTTTCTTT.

In its sample, this clone was seen a few times. CDR3 loop: CASSFTGTGGNQPQHF. The CDR3 nucleotides are TGTGCCAGCAGCTTCACCGGGACAGGGGGCAATCAGCCCCAGCATTTT. The genes are TRBV11-3 and TRBJ1-5; the match to TRBD1 covers 10 bases. V shed 3 bases, J shed 2 bases, and the junction held 4 bases outside the gene matches. CDR1 is SGHNT, CDR2 YENEEA, per germline. This CDR3 contains 16 residues.

This clone ranks as large (0.1 to 1%). J is TRBJ1-1 and V is TRBV6-8; D remains ambiguous. The CDR3 runs to 14 residues. Between the trimmed V and J ends, which lost 5 bases and 2 bases, there was a span of 12 bases. CDR1 and CDR2 from the germline V gene are MNHGY and SAAAGT. As DNA, the CDR3 is TGTGCCAGCAGTGATTCGGGTTTTAACACTGAAGCTTTCTTT. Translating it yields CASSDSGFNTEAFF.

This clone is medium-sized within its sample. The chain couples TRBV11-3 to TRBJ1-2; 7 nucleotides agree with TRBD1. The CDR3 runs to 16 residues. The J segment lost 3 bases and the V segment lost 7 bases, leaving 14 bases of the junction unmatched. The germline gives CDR1 SGHNT, CDR2 YENEEA. The DNA of the CDR3 is TGTGCCAGCAACAGGGGCGGGGCCGCCACCGACTATGGCTACACCTTC. Translation: CASNRGGAATDYGYTF.

This clone has just a few counts. Germline is not matched at one junction end, which may reflect a read error. J is TRBJ2-2 and V is TRBV4-1; D might be TRBD1 or TRBD2, each matching 5 bases. The germline CDR1 and CDR2 sequences are MGHRA and YSYEKL. CDR3 length: 19 residues. CDR3 sequence reads: CTSSQDPRDATANTGELFF. CDR3 DNA: TGCACCAGCAGCCAAGATCCCCGGGACGCAACCGCGAACACCGGGGAGCTGTTTTTT.

The V gene is TRBV6-8, the J gene TRBJ2-1; the D gene could be TRBD1 or TRBD2 (6 bases each). The germline CDR1 and CDR2 sequences are MNHGY and SAAAGT. The CDR3 is made up of 13 amino acids. The germline V and J ends were trimmed by 4 bases and 11 bases, with 15 bases remaining between them. In DNA form, the CDR3 reads TGTGCCAGCAGTTTTATAACGGGGGCACAGCAGTTCTTC. Protein: CASSFITGAQQFF.

In regard to this clone: This same CDR3 is encoded by further DNA sequences in the sample. The chain links TRBV6-8 to TRBJ2-7, with 7 bases identical to TRBD1. After removal of 0 bases from V and 1 base from J, the junction contained 6 bases not matched to a gene. Germline CDR1 MNHGY, CDR2 SAAAGT. The CDR3 has 16 residues. In DNA form, the CDR3 reads TGTGCCAGCAGTTACTCTCGAACAGGGGATTCCTACGAGCAGTACTTC. It codes for CASSYSRTGDSYEQYF.

The gene calls are TRBV11-3 and TRBJ2-1; no clear D. The ends were cut back, 1 base at V and 4 bases at J, with 8 bases in the middle. Germline V gene data show CDR1 as SGHNT and CDR2 as YENEEA. This CDR3 spans 14 amino acids. The chain's CDR3 is CASSLGPVYNEQFF. The CDR3, as DNA: TGTGCCAGCAGCTTAGGGCCAGTTTACAATGAGCAGTTCTTC.

This clone has only a few counts. The chain carries TRBV6-8 and TRBJ1-2; TRBD1 is a possible D gene (5 bases). The CDR3 has 14 amino acids. Deletions cut 8 bases from V and 6 bases from J, with 19 bases between. CDR1 and CDR2 from the germline V gene are MNHGY and SAAAGT. The CDR3 region is CASSRDRAPDGYTF. DNA of the CDR3: TGTGCCAGCTCTCGGGACCGCGCTCCCGATGGCTACACCTTC.

This clone has only a few counts. The chain recombines TRBV6-8 with TRBJ2-7; D possibly uses TRBD1 or TRBD2 (6 bases each). Germline lookup yields CDR1 MNHGY and CDR2 SAAAGT. V lost 4 bases, J lost 0 bases, and 10 bases lay in between. CDR3 length: 14 amino acids. CDR3 region: CASSLSGASYEQYF. The CDR3 nucleotides read TGTGCCAGCAGTTTATCGGGGGCCTCCTACGAGCAGTACTTC.

V usage is TRBV11-3 and J usage is TRBJ1-1; D might be TRBD1 (6 bases). Trimming pared 3 bases from V and 1 base from J, leaving 9 bases between. CDR3 length equals 14 residues. CDR1 is SGHNT and CDR2 is YENEEA in the germline V gene. The CDR3 DNA reads TGTGCCAGCAGCTTGGGACATTGGAACACTGAAGCTTTCTTT. Amino acids: CASSLGHWNTEAFF.

The sample holds a few counts of this clone. The rearrangement uses TRBV6-8 and TRBJ1-1, with D maybe TRBD1 (6 bases). This CDR3 spans 16 amino acids. Germline V gene data show CDR1 as MNHGY and CDR2 as SAAAGT. Trimming took 6 bases from V and 1 from J, leaving 18 bases between them. The chain's CDR3 is CASSSPLDRPNTEAFF. The CDR3 coding sequence is TGTGCCAGCAGCTCTCCTCTTGACAGGCCGAACACTGAAGCTTTCTTT.

This clone was found a few times. At one boundary the junction diverges from the germline segment, which might be a read error. V is TRBV6-8 and J is TRBJ1-1; D remains ambiguous. Germline V gene data show CDR1 as MNHGY and CDR2 as SAAAGT. The CDR3 totals 13 residues. CDR3: CAISVGETTEAFF. The CDR3 region has the DNA TGTGCCATCAGTGTCGGGGAGACCACTGAAGCTTTCTTT.

This clone was counted only a few times. This rearrangement joins TRBV2 to TRBJ2-1; no clear D gene. V gave up 5 bases and J gave up 10 bases, with 12 bases separating them. This CDR3 has 12 amino acids. Looked up from germline, CDR1 is SNHLY and CDR2 is FYNNEI. This CDR3 reads CASSKSDVEQFF. Written as DNA, the CDR3 is TGTGCCAGCAGTAAGAGTGATGTGGAGCAGTTCTTC.

This clone was counted only a few times. The chain employs TRBV11-3 and TRBJ2-1; 10 bases match TRBD1. The J segment lost 4 bases and the V segment lost 5 bases, leaving 5 bases of the junction unmatched. This CDR3 has 15 amino acids. CDR1 and CDR2 (germline): SGHNT, YENEEA. For the CDR3, the DNA is TGTGCCAGCAGCCCTGACAGGGGGCCGTACAATGAGCAGTTCTTC. Encoded protein: CASSPDRGPYNEQFF.

The genes are TRBV2 and TRBJ1-2, with 7 bases matching TRBD1. The CDR3 sequence is 16 residues long. V lost 5 bases and J lost 4; bases outside the gene matches: 13. Germline-derived CDR1 and CDR2 are SNHLY and FYNNEI. CDR3 region: CASSPGQSRGPYGYTF. Written as DNA, the CDR3 is TGTGCCAGCAGTCCGGGACAGAGCCGGGGACCCTATGGCTACACCTTC.

The chain links TRBV19 to TRBJ1-5; D may be TRBD1 (5 bases). The CDR3 consists of 15 residues. V was cut by 5 bases and J by 4 bases, with 15 bases left in between. Germline V gene lookup returns CDR1 LNHDA and CDR2 SQIVND (reference sequence). The CDR3 protein is CASSESGPRNQPQHF. DNA for the CDR3: TGTGCCAGTAGTGAGTCGGGACCTCGTAATCAGCCCCAGCATTTT. Complete variable domain (other parts from reference TRBV19 and TRBJ1-5): DGGITQSPKYLFRKEGQNVTLSCEQNLNHDAMYWYRQDPGQGLRLIYYSQIVNDFQKGDIAEGYSVSREKKESFPLTVTSAQKNPTAFYLCASSESGPRNQPQHFGDGTRLSIL.

J is TRBJ1-2 and V is TRBV19; D uncertain. The length of the CDR3 is 13 residues. Germline CDR1 LNHDA, CDR2 SQIVND (reference sequence). The V and J ends lost 5 bases and 2 bases respectively, with 9 bases between them. The CDR3 coding sequence is TGTGCCAGTAGTGTCGGGCCCAACTATGGCTACACCTTC. Its protein is CASSVGPNYGYTF.

V and J are TRBV9 and TRBJ1-2; 8 positions match TRBD1. The CDR3 covers 15 residues. The junction had 8 bases not matched to a gene; V was cut back by 3 bases and J by 4 bases. Germline V lookup: CDR1 SGDLS, CDR2 YYNGEE. The CDR3 protein is CASSEFPGQGYGYTF. Here the CDR3 DNA reads TGTGCCAGCAGCGAATTTCCCGGACAGGGCTATGGCTACACCTTC.

The chain uses TRBV18 and TRBJ1-1; 9 nucleotides match TRBD1. V lost 3 bases, J lost 0 bases, and 11 bases stayed unmatched. The CDR3 covers 18 residues. Germline CDR1 and CDR2: KGHSH and LQKENI. The CDR3, as DNA: TGTGCCAGCTCACCCCCGGGACAGGGACCTCTAATGAACACTGAAGCTTTCTTT. It yields the protein CASSPPGQGPLMNTEAFF.

This clone appeared a few times. The chain uses TRBV11-3 and TRBJ1-4, with 8 bases lining up with TRBD1. Germline V gene data show CDR1 as SGHNT and CDR2 as YENEEA. Unmatched junction bases numbered 3, after V lost 2 bases and J lost 7 bases. CDR3 length: 14 residues. Here the CDR3 reads CASSLQGAGEKLFF. DNA of the CDR3: TGTGCCAGCAGCTTACAGGGGGCTGGTGAAAAACTGTTTTTT.

The chain recombines TRBV5-1 with TRBJ2-6; D is ambiguous. Germline CDR1 is SGHRS and CDR2 is YFSETQ. Deletions cut 4 bases from V and 0 bases from J, with 11 bases between. The CDR3 totals 16 residues. DNA of the CDR3: TGCGCCAGCAGCCCCCTCCCGAGCTCTGGGGCCAACGTCCTGACTTTC. This encodes CASSPLPSSGANVLTF.

This clone was detected only a few times. This chain joins TRBV19 and TRBJ1-1; 8 nucleotides match TRBD1. Germline assignment: CDR1 LNHDA and CDR2 SQIVND (reference sequence). Losses at the gene ends were 5 bases for V and 4 bases for J; bases not matched to a gene: 6. The CDR3 totals 14 residues. The CDR3 loop reads CASSPGQGSTEAFF. CDR3 nucleotides: TGTGCCAGTAGTCCCGGACAGGGTAGCACTGAAGCTTTCTTT.

This clone was detected a few times. The chain combines TRBV6-8 with TRBJ2-6, with D tentatively TRBD1 (6 bases). V was pared by 0 bases and J by 0 bases, with 18 bases between. This CDR3 region has 20 residues. Germline V gene lookup returns CDR1 MNHGY and CDR2 SAAAGT. This CDR3 reads CASSYSISLTGSSGANVLTF. CDR3 DNA sequence: TGTGCCAGCAGTTACTCGATTTCTTTGACAGGAAGCTCTGGGGCCAACGTCCTGACTTTC.

This clone was detected once. V usage is TRBV12-5 and J usage is TRBJ2-3; weak D call: TRBD1 (5 bases). The V gene's germline CDR1 is LGHNT and CDR2 FRNRAP. This CDR3 is 15 amino acids long. V lost 6 bases, J lost 5 bases, and 18 bases lay in between. CDR3 in DNA: TGTGCTAGTGGACCAGGACAACTTTCTGGAGATACGCAGTATTTT. This sequence encodes CASGPGQLSGDTQYF.

This clone was seen only a few times. The CDR3 sequence is CASSLASDSYEQYF. For the CDR3, the DNA is TGTGCCAGCAGCTTGGCCTCCGACTCCTACGAGCAGTACTTC. The V gene is TRBV11-3, the J gene TRBJ2-7; D gene unclear. Trimming pared 3 bases from V and 0 bases from J, leaving 9 bases between. CDR1 is SGHNT, CDR2 YENEEA, per germline. There are 14 residues in the CDR3.

This clone was seen a few times. The V gene is TRBV6-8, the J gene TRBJ1-1; unclear D gene. V was shortened by 6 bases and J by 1 base, with 9 bases between the two germline ends. CDR1 is MNHGY and CDR2 is SAAAGT in the germline V gene. The CDR3 loop spans 13 amino acids. CDR3 protein: CASRRMRNTEAFF. For the CDR3, the DNA is TGTGCCAGCAGAAGAATGCGGAACACTGAAGCTTTCTTT.

This chain connects TRBV30 to TRBJ1-2; unclear D gene. This CDR3 has 12 amino acids. V dropped 8 bases and J dropped 0 bases, with 10 bases sitting between them. Germline CDR1 reads GTSNPN; CDR2 reads SVGIG (reference sequence). DNA for the CDR3: TGTGCCGCAATTGGGACTAACTATGGCTACACCTTC. Translated: CAAIGTNYGYTF.

V gene TRBV29-1 combines with J gene TRBJ1-1; no clear D. Germline CDR1 SQVTM, CDR2 ANQGSEA. Trimming removed 7 bases from V and 4 bases from J, with 22 bases in between. The CDR3 consists of 15 residues. CDR3 DNA: TGCAGCGATAAGTTGCCCTGTGACAAAGTCACTGAAGCTTTCTTT. Protein product: CSDKLPCDKVTEAFF.